These T cell receptor beta chains were read from a single sample in a study of blood T cell repertoires in COVID-19. TCRdb keeps only in-frame clones here, not all; method: immunoSEQ multiplex PCR. The sample contains approximately 210,000 clones, roughly four fifths of which appear only once. Sequencing was done on a sample of peripheral blood. These receptors all stem from a woman aged 40 to 50 with acute or convalescent COVID-19. The CDR3 runs from the conserved cysteine through the conserved F or W. A D gene is named only where the DNA matches it firmly. Size is omitted from some rows. Given values are once, few, many or a class for expanded clones.

TRBV18,TRBJ2-1,-,TRBD2,CASSPQTSGSYYNEQFF,TGTGCCAGCTCACCACAGACTAGCGGGAGCTACTACAATGAGCAGTTCTTC
TRBV5-6,TRBJ1-1,once,TRBD1,CASSTGQGATEAFF,TGTGCCAGCAGCACCGGACAGGGGGCTACTGAAGCTTTCTTT
TRBV7-4,TRBJ1-5,-,TRBD1,CASSHRGAQPQHF,TGTGCCAGCAGCCACAGGGGTGCTCAGCCCCAGCATTTT
TRBV6-6,TRBJ1-1,few,-,CASSYLGGDTEAFF,TGTGCCAGCAGTTACTTAGGGGGGGACACTGAAGCTTTCTTT
TRBV19,TRBJ2-5,-,-,CASSELRGPGEWTQYF,TGTGCCAGTAGTGAGTTGAGGGGGCCGGGAGAGTGGACCCAGTACTTC
TRBV30,TRBJ2-7,-,-,CAWSVTTRGEQYF,TGTGCCTGGAGTGTAACGACTAGGGGCGAGCAGTACTTC
TRBV10-3,TRBJ2-7,-,TRBD2,CAISGHTSGGSYEQYF,TGTGCCATCAGTGGGCATACTAGCGGGGGCTCCTACGAGCAGTACTTC
TRBV5-1,TRBJ1-5,-,TRBD1,CASSLEGGRENQPQHF,TGCGCCAGCAGCTTGGAAGGGGGCAGGGAAAATCAGCCCCAGCATTTT
TRBV5-6,TRBJ1-4,-,-,CASSSGGQGEKLFF,TGTGCCAGCAGTTCCGGGGGGCAAGGGGAAAAACTGTTTTTT
TRBV2,TRBJ2-5,-,-,CASSGQYQETQYF,TGTGCCAGCAGTGGGCAGTACCAAGAGACCCAGTACTTC
TRBV9,TRBJ2-1,-,-,CASSAPGTGSYNEQFF,TGTGCCAGCAGCGCCCCTGGGACTGGATCCTACAATGAGCAGTTCTTC
TRBV24-1,TRBJ1-2,-,TRBD1,CATSDPGTGNQYGYTF,TGTGCCACCAGTGATCCCGGGACAGGGAATCAATATGGCTACACCTTC
TRBV7-3,TRBJ2-3,-,TRBD2,CASSPGGGLVDTQYF,TGTGCCAGCAGCCCGGGGGGGGGCCTCGTAGATACGCAGTATTTT
TRBV9,TRBJ2-7,few,-,CASSLTLSGEEQYF,TGTGCCAGCAGCTTAACTCTCTCGGGTGAAGAGCAGTACTTC
TRBV5-6,TRBJ1-2,-,TRBD1,CASNWDRGIRYGYTF,TGTGCCAGCAACTGGGACAGGGGGATTAGATATGGCTACACCTTC
TRBV4-2,TRBJ2-7,few,-,CASSQETGLVSYEQYF,TGTGCCAGCAGCCAAGAGACGGGGTTGGTCTCCTACGAGCAGTACTTC
TRBV30,TRBJ2-2,-,TRBD1,CACNSGGADTGELFF,TGTGCCTGCAATTCAGGGGGCGCCGACACCGGGGAGCTGTTTTTT
TRBV3-1/TRBV3-2,TRBJ2-7,-,TRBD2,CASSHPRGTSLHEQYF,TGTGCCAGCAGCCATCCAAGGGGGACTAGCCTACACGAGCAGTACTTC
TRBV3-1/TRBV3-2,TRBJ1-1,-,-,CASSQTGLSVTEAFF,TGTGCCAGCAGCCAAACAGGGTTAAGCGTCACTGAAGCTTTCTTT
TRBV5-1,TRBJ1-1,-,TRBD1,CASSLAQGFAEAFF,TGCGCCAGCAGCTTGGCACAGGGGTTCGCTGAAGCTTTCTTT
TRBV14,TRBJ2-1,-,TRBD2,CASSPGLAGSHEQFF,TGTGCCAGCAGCCCTGGACTAGCGGGTTCCCATGAGCAGTTCTTC
TRBV10-2,TRBJ1-5,-,TRBD1,CASSESLTGRQPQHF,TGCGCCAGCAGTGAGTCCTTGACAGGGCGTCAGCCCCAGCATTTT
TRBV9,TRBJ2-1,once,TRBD2,CASSERLAGEREQFF,TGTGCCAGCAGCGAGAGGCTCGCGGGAGAACGGGAGCAGTTCTTC
TRBV5-1,TRBJ1-3,many,TRBD1,CASSFGTGGAGNTIYF,TGCGCCAGCAGCTTCGGAACAGGGGGCGCTGGAAACACCATATATTTT
TRBV4-3,TRBJ2-1,-,TRBD2,CASSKNPGLAGSEQFF,TGCGCCAGCAGCAAGAACCCGGGACTAGCGGGATCCGAGCAGTTCTTC
TRBV24-1,TRBJ2-1,-,-,CATSDSDNEQFF,TGTGCCACCAGTGATTCGGACAATGAGCAGTTCTTC
TRBV11-2,TRBJ1-2,-,-,CASSLGLERGAGYTF,TGTGCCAGCAGCTTAGGGCTCGAGCGGGGGGCCGGCTACACCTTC
TRBV10-3,TRBJ2-6,-,TRBD1,CAISQGASGANVLTF,TGTGCCATCAGCCAGGGGGCGTCTGGGGCCAACGTCCTGACTTTC
TRBV30,TRBJ1-3,-,-,CAWNKDRQFSFSDHTIYF,TGTGCCTGGAATAAGGACAGACAATTTTCTTTCTCGGATCACACCATATATTTT
TRBV4-1,TRBJ2-3,once,TRBD2,CASSQGTSGGFTDTQYF,TGCGCCAGCAGCCAAGGGACTAGCGGGGGATTCACAGATACGCAGTATTTT
TRBV5-1,TRBJ2-1,-,-,CASSTAGRGYNEQFF,TGCGCCAGCAGCACCGCAGGGAGGGGGTACAATGAGCAGTTCTTC
TRBV5-1,TRBJ2-7,-,-,CASSHIGTPPYEQYF,TGCGCCAGCAGCCATATCGGGACACCTCCCTACGAGCAGTACTTC
TRBV5-8,TRBJ2-1,-,-,CASSLYGSGYNEQFF,TGTGCCAGCAGCTTGTACGGGAGCGGGTACAATGAGCAGTTCTTC
TRBV6-5,TRBJ2-2,-,-,CASGVEAGELFF,TGTGCCAGCGGAGTTGAGGCCGGGGAGCTGTTTTTT
TRBV25-1,TRBJ2-3,-,TRBD1,CASSPRDRGSTDTQYF,TGTGCCAGCAGTCCCCGGGACAGGGGCAGCACAGATACGCAGTATTTT
TRBV27,TRBJ2-7,-,-,CASSPDNRISYEQYF,TGTGCCAGCAGCCCTGACAACAGAATATCCTACGAGCAGTACTTC
TRBV7-6,TRBJ1-3,-,-,CASSLYEQGNTIYF,TGTGCCAGCAGCTTATATGAACAGGGAAACACCATATATTTT
TRBV7-3,TRBJ1-1,few,-,CASSPRGNTEAFF,TGTGCCAGCAGCCCTAGAGGTAACACTGAAGCTTTCTTT
TRBV20-1,TRBJ1-1,-,-,CSASVMASTEAFF,TGCAGTGCTAGTGTAATGGCTTCTACTGAAGCTTTCTTT
TRBV7-3,TRBJ2-1,few,TRBD1,CASSQRGRAAYNEQFF,TGTGCCAGCAGCCAAAGGGGGCGGGCCGCCTACAATGAGCAGTTCTTC